Listed below are T cell receptor beta chains from one sample, sequenced in a study of T cells in Graves' hyperthyroidism and ophthalmopathy. TCRdb called the multiplex PCR reads again in MiXCR, with one record for every CDR3 protein. This table has some 600,000 distinct CDR3 sequences, about 45% appearing once. The source material was peripheral blood or thyroid tissue (not recorded which). Receptors were obtained from a woman under 30 with Graves' hyperthyroidism. Each CDR3 is given with its conserved first and last residue. Fields, in order: clone size, J gene, V gene, D gene, CDR3 DNA, CDR3 protein. D genes are given only for firm matches. Clone size is not always given. Where it is, it says once, few, many or a class for expanded clones.

-	TRBJ1-4	TRBV9	-	TGTGCCAGCAGCGCGGCCGGGACAACTGGTGAAAAACTGTTTTTT	CASSAAGTTGEKLFF
few	TRBJ1-5	TRBV7-8	-	TGTGCCAGCAGCTTATCTTCAGTTAGCAATCAGCCCCAGCATTTT	CASSLSSVSNQPQHF
once	TRBJ2-5	TRBV7-7	-	TGTGCGAACGGGCTGAGCGAGACCTACCAAGAGACCCAGTACTTC	CANGLSETYQETQYF
-	TRBJ2-7	TRBV5-1	-	TGCGCCAGCAGCCAAGCCGAGAAAGGCGAGCAGTACTTC	CASSQAEKGEQYF
few	TRBJ2-7	TRBV5-1	TRBD2	TGCGCCAGCAGCTGGGGACTAGCGGGAGGAGCCTACGAGCAGTACTTC	CASSWGLAGGAYEQYF
-	TRBJ1-1	TRBV7-6	-	TGTGCCAGCTCCCCTATGACAGGAGCGAACACTGAAGCTTTCTTT	CASSPMTGANTEAFF
many	TRBJ1-1	TRBV7-8	-	TGTGCCAGCAGCTTCACTGGGACTGAAGCTTTCTTT	CASSFTGTEAFF
-	TRBJ2-2	TRBV10-3	TRBD1	TGTGCCGTCCCGGGACAGCGATACACCGGGGAGCTGTTTTTT	CAVPGQRYTGELFF
many	TRBJ1-2	TRBV2	-	TGTGCCAGCAGTTCGGCCGGAACGCGCGGCTACACCTTC	CASSSAGTRGYTF
-	TRBJ2-7	TRBV10-2	-	TGCGCCAGCAGTCTCGGGGAGAACGAGCAGTACTTC	CASSLGENEQYF
few	TRBJ1-5	TRBV5-8	TRBD1	TGTGCCAGCAGCTTGGGACAGGGGGGAAGCAATCAGCCCCAGCATTTT	CASSLGQGGSNQPQHF
-	TRBJ2-2	TRBV9	TRBD2	TGTGCCAGCAGCGCTAGCGGAGCGAACACCGGGGAGCTGTTTTTT	CASSASGANTGELFF
few	TRBJ2-5	TRBV2	TRBD2	TGTGCCAGCAGTGCCGCGGGAGTATCGAAGACCCAGTACTTC	CASSAAGVSKTQYF
-	TRBJ2-5	TRBV29-1	-	TGCAGCGTTGATGATCCGGGGCCGGAGACCCAGTACTTC	CSVDDPGPETQYF
-	TRBJ1-1	TRBV2	-	TGTGCCAGCAGTGAATCGGGGATGTCAACTTTCTTT	CASSESGMSTFF
-	TRBJ1-2	TRBV2	TRBD1	TGTGCCAGCAGTCCACTCCGTAGGACAGGGCGCGGGCATGGCTACACCTTC	CASSPLRRTGRGHGYTF
-	TRBJ2-7	TRBV7-9	TRBD1	TGTGCCAGCAGCCAAGATTCCGAACAGGGGGCGATCTCCGAGCAGTACTTC	CASSQDSEQGAISEQYF
many	TRBJ2-7	TRBV10-1	TRBD1	TGCGCCAGCAGCGCAGGGGGCCTGGGTTACGAGCAGTACTTC	CASSAGGLGYEQYF
-	TRBJ1-2	TRBV9	TRBD1	TGTGCCAGCAGCGCAGGGACAGTCGGCTACACCTTC	CASSAGTVGYTF
-	TRBJ2-7	TRBV5-6	TRBD2	TGTGCCAGCAGCCGGGGAGGGCTTAAGGGCTACGAGCAGTACTTC	CASSRGGLKGYEQYF
-	TRBJ1-6	TRBV20-1	TRBD1	TGCAGTGCCGGATCAGGGGGCTCCTATAATTCACCCCTCCACTTT	CSAGSGGSYNSPLHF
few	TRBJ1-1	TRBV10-1	-	TGCGCCAGCAGCCAAACCGGGCCCGGGTACACTGAAGCTTTCTTT	CASSQTGPGYTEAFF
many	TRBJ2-2	TRBV29-1	TRBD1	TGCAGCGTTCGACAGGGCGGGGAGCTGTTTTTT	CSVRQGGELFF
many	TRBJ1-4	TRBV20-1	-	TGCAGTGCTAGCCTCCCCCGGGGTGAAAAACTGTTTTTT	CSASLPRGEKLFF
-	TRBJ2-7	TRBV20-1	TRBD1	TGCAGTGCGGGACAGGATAGCTCCTACGAGCAGTACTTC	CSAGQDSSYEQYF
-	TRBJ1-4	TRBV24-1	-	TGTGCCACCAGTGATTTATCCGGGGCTCGAGAAAAACTGTTTTTT	CATSDLSGAREKLFF
-	TRBJ2-7	TRBV2	TRBD1	TGTGCCAGCCGAGGGGGACAGGAGGCCTACGAGCAGTACTTC	CASRGGQEAYEQYF
-	TRBJ2-7	TRBV7-2	-	TGTGCCAGCAGTTATGTGCTGACAGCCGCCTACACCTACGAGCAGTACTTC	CASSYVLTAAYTYEQYF
-	TRBJ1-6	TRBV7-2	-	-	CASSFYLCAWHSPLHF
-	TRBJ2-6	TRBV19	TRBD1	TGTGCCAGTAGTAGACGACAGGGGAGCGGGGCCAACGTCCTGACTTTC	CASSRRQGSGANVLTF
few	TRBJ1-2	TRBV25-1	-	TGTGCCAGCAGTGATATGTCAGGGGATAACTATGGCTACACCTTC	CASSDMSGDNYGYTF
-	TRBJ1-2	TRBV4-3	-	TGCGCCAGCAGCCAAGATCAGGGTGCTGGCTACACCTTC	CASSQDQGAGYTF
many	TRBJ1-1	TRBV29-1	-	TGCAGCGTTGAAGGATCCGTGAACACTGAAGCTTTCTTT	CSVEGSVNTEAFF
-	TRBJ1-5	TRBV15	-	TGTGCCACCAGCAGCGACACAGGGATCCGGAATCAGGCCCAGCATTTT	CATSSDTGIRNQAQHF
-	TRBJ2-2	TRBV7-3	TRBD1	TGTGCCAGCAGCAAGGACAGGGGATCCGGGGAGCTGTTTTTT	CASSKDRGSGELFF
-	TRBJ1-2	TRBV14	-	TGTGCCAGCAGCCGCCGGGACGGGGGTTATGGCTACACCTTC	CASSRRDGGYGYTF
-	TRBJ1-1	TRBV25-1	-	TGTGCCAGTGCTAGAGGGGGGGTCAGGGCGAACACTGAAGCTTTCTTT	CASARGGVRANTEAFF
-	TRBJ2-7	TRBV10-3	-	TGTGCCAGCACCACCGGGAGCTCCTACGAGCAGTACTTC	CASTTGSSYEQYF
-	TRBJ1-4	TRBV7-9	-	TGTGCCAGCAGCTTAAATGTAAGGACTGGCAATGAAAAACTGTTTTTT	CASSLNVRTGNEKLFF
-	TRBJ1-5	TRBV9	-	TGTGCCAGCAGCGGGACCGCATGGCATTTT	CASSGTAWHF
many	TRBJ2-5	TRBV20-1	-	TGCAGTGCTAGAGGTTCTCGAGGGGAGGCCCAGTACTTC	CSARGSRGEAQYF
-	TRBJ2-5	TRBV29-1	-	TGCAGCGTTGGGGCTAGCGGGACAGGGTGGGAGACCCAGTACTTC	CSVGASGTGWETQYF
few	TRBJ1-1	TRBV7-2	-	TGTGCCAGTAGAAGGGGGGATCTCCAGAACACTGAAGCTTTCTTT	CASRRGDLQNTEAFF
-	TRBJ2-5	TRBV7-9	-	TGCGCCAGCAGCCAGATCCCCCAGCGGAGGTACCAAGAGACCCAGTACTTC	CASSQIPQRRYQETQYF
-	TRBJ2-7	TRBV7-9	TRBD2	TGTGCCGGCAGCGGCGGGGGTAGCGGGAACAACGAGCAGTACTTC	CAGSGGGSGNNEQYF
-	TRBJ1-1	TRBV12-5	-	TGTGCTAGTGCCCTTGACATTTCCGAAGCTTTCTTT	CASALDISEAFF
-	TRBJ1-1	TRBV10-3	TRBD1	TGTGCCATCATCGAGGACAGGGAAGGAGACGAAGCTTTCTTT	CAIIEDREGDEAFF